These T cell receptor beta chains were read from a single sample in a study of regulatory T cells in long-lasting Graves disease. From the multiplex PCR reads, TCRdb called clonotypes with MiXCR, one entry per CDR3 protein. The sample has hundreds of thousands of distinct CDR3 sequences; roughly 15% are singletons. The same sample was also studied in work on T cells in Graves' hyperthyroidism and ophthalmopathy.

Sequencing used peripheral blood mononuclear cells (PBMCs), obtained at new diagnosis, from a patient treated with antithyroid drugs. These receptors were collected from a woman in her twenties or thirties with Graves disease. CDR3s leave out the opening cysteine and the closing phenylalanine or tryptophan.

v_call	j_call	cdr3_aa
TRBV20-1	TRBJ1-2	SAIRDRIYGYT
TRBV7-3	TRBJ2-1	ASSFTSSGDEQF
TRBV20-1	TRBJ2-1	SARGLDLTGHNEQF
TRBV5-6	TRBJ1-1	ASSPGGREAF
TRBV28	TRBJ1-2	ASSLRPQGVSGYT
TRBV28	TRBJ1-3	ASRTFSVAGNTIY
TRBV28	TRBJ1-5	ASSRESGGTQH
TRBV18	TRBJ2-1	ASATGVDEQF
TRBV5-6	TRBJ2-7	ASSPIGGAYEQY
TRBV10-3	TRBJ1-6	AISESGNSPLH
TRBV28	TRBJ2-3	ASSLSGSNTDTQY
TRBV7-9	TRBJ2-2	ASSYRGASPGELF
TRBV30	TRBJ2-1	AWRLAGGVNEQF
TRBV7-2	TRBJ1-5	ASSLGQMNQPQH
TRBV3-1	TRBJ1-4	ASSQVTSARNEKLF
TRBV5-1	TRBJ2-1	ASTPREVDSYNEQF
TRBV12-3/TRBV12-4	TRBJ2-1	ASRDGGAYNEQF
TRBV5-1	TRBJ2-1	ASSLTRDWDNEQF
TRBV2	TRBJ2-1	ASSPFLAGVYNEQF
TRBV5-1	TRBJ2-1	ASSFGLAGNNEQF
TRBV27	TRBJ2-7	ASRPSGYEQY
TRBV28	TRBJ1-2	ASSNNGQVHGYT
TRBV10-3	TRBJ2-3	AISESARTDTQY
TRBV7-2	TRBJ1-5	ASSYAAGNQPQH
TRBV12-3/TRBV12-4	TRBJ2-7	ASSLHRDRGNEQY
TRBV5-1	TRBJ2-5	ASSLAGLGQY
TRBV28	TRBJ1-1	ASGNAGSLEAF
TRBV29-1	TRBJ2-7	SVRAAYEQY
TRBV19	TRBJ2-5	ASSAPAEGGETQY
TRBV29-1	TRBJ1-1	SVEFPGRGTEAF
TRBV14	TRBJ1-1	ASSQGPRIIEAF